Listed below are T cell receptor beta chains from one sample, sequenced in a study of shared clonotypes between healthy human individuals. Some clones are missing from TCRdb's copy, which holds only in-frame ones; the method was immunoSEQ multiplex PCR. Of about 2 million clones listed, around 95% were seen once; the top ten hold 0.1% to 0.15%. Specimen: naive CD4+ T cells sorted from blood. These receptors originate from a man between 18 and 29 years old in good health. The CDR3 runs from the conserved cysteine through the conserved F or W. Fields, in order: CDR3 DNA, CDR3 protein, D gene, J gene, V gene, clone size. D genes are given only for firm matches. Expanded clones are given a class, and other clones once, few, many or no size at all.

cdr3_nt: TGTGCCAGCAGCCCAGGGGGGATAGCGGGAGCATCGGGTGAGCAGTACTTC
cdr3_aa: CASSPGGIAGASGEQYF
d_call: TRBD2
j_call: TRBJ2-7
v_call: TRBV5-4
clone_size: -

cdr3_nt: TGTGCCAGTAGTATCGGGGACAGAGAACCCTCTGGGGCCAACGTCCTGACTTTC
cdr3_aa: CASSIGDREPSGANVLTF
d_call: TRBD1
j_call: TRBJ2-6
v_call: TRBV19
clone_size: -

cdr3_nt: TGTGCCATCAGTAATTACCCGGGACAGGGGGCGTACGAGCAGTACTTC
cdr3_aa: CAISNYPGQGAYEQYF
d_call: TRBD1
j_call: TRBJ2-7
v_call: TRBV10-3
clone_size: -

cdr3_nt: TGTGCCAGCAGCAGGGACAGGGTCCCCTCCTTTGGCAATCAGCCCCAGCATTTT
cdr3_aa: CASSRDRVPSFGNQPQHF
d_call: TRBD1
j_call: TRBJ1-5
v_call: TRBV5-8
clone_size: -

cdr3_nt: TGTGCCAGCTCACCTGGCGGGAGGTTAAACAATGAGCAGTTCTTC
cdr3_aa: CASSPGGRLNNEQFF
d_call: TRBD2
j_call: TRBJ2-1
v_call: TRBV18
clone_size: -

cdr3_nt: TGTGCCAGCTCACCGATGGCGGAAAGCAATCAGCCCCAGCATTTT
cdr3_aa: CASSPMAESNQPQHF
d_call: -
j_call: TRBJ1-5
v_call: TRBV18
clone_size: -

cdr3_nt: TGTGCCAGCAGCGCCGGGACAACGAACACCGGGGAGCTGTTTTTT
cdr3_aa: CASSAGTTNTGELFF
d_call: -
j_call: TRBJ2-2
v_call: TRBV7-9
clone_size: -

cdr3_nt: TGTGCCAGCAGTGTGGGGACAGGGTTCTACGAGCAGTACTTC
cdr3_aa: CASSVGTGFYEQYF
d_call: TRBD1
j_call: TRBJ2-7
v_call: TRBV2
clone_size: -

cdr3_nt: TGTGCCAGCTCACCCTATCGGGACCACAATGAGCAGTTCTTC
cdr3_aa: CASSPYRDHNEQFF
d_call: -
j_call: TRBJ2-1
v_call: TRBV18
clone_size: -

cdr3_nt: TGCGCCAGCAGCTTGGAGCGGGAGGAAGACGAGCAGTACTTC
cdr3_aa: CASSLEREEDEQYF
d_call: TRBD2
j_call: TRBJ2-7
v_call: TRBV5-1
clone_size: -

cdr3_nt: TGTGCCAGCAGCTACACCCGGGGGGGCTGGGGAGAGACCCAGTACTTC
cdr3_aa: CASSYTRGGWGETQYF
d_call: TRBD2
j_call: TRBJ2-5
v_call: TRBV11-2
clone_size: -

cdr3_nt: TGTGCCAGCAGTGAAGTCGGGGGGAGCTCCTACAATGAGCAGTTCTTC
cdr3_aa: CASSEVGGSSYNEQFF
d_call: TRBD2
j_call: TRBJ2-1
v_call: TRBV6-1
clone_size: -

cdr3_nt: TGTGCCTGGAGTGCTTCCCTTTCGAAAGGCACAGATACGCAGTATTTT
cdr3_aa: CAWSASLSKGTDTQYF
d_call: -
j_call: TRBJ2-3
v_call: TRBV30
clone_size: -

cdr3_nt: TGTGCCACCCAGGGAGGAGCCCTCTATGGCTACACCTTC
cdr3_aa: CATQGGALYGYTF
d_call: -
j_call: TRBJ1-2
v_call: TRBV6-1
clone_size: -

cdr3_nt: TGTGCCAGCAGTGACGGGACTCGCAATGAGCAGTTCTTC
cdr3_aa: CASSDGTRNEQFF
d_call: -
j_call: TRBJ2-1
v_call: TRBV25-1
clone_size: -

cdr3_nt: TGTGCCAGCAGTGAAGCCACAGGGGGCTGGGAGACCCAGTACTTC
cdr3_aa: CASSEATGGWETQYF
d_call: TRBD1
j_call: TRBJ2-5
v_call: TRBV2
clone_size: once

cdr3_nt: TGTGCCACCAGCAGAGGGGACGGGAGGGGGTCCTACGAGCAGTACTTC
cdr3_aa: CATSRGDGRGSYEQYF
d_call: TRBD2
j_call: TRBJ2-7
v_call: TRBV15
clone_size: -

cdr3_nt: TGTGCCAGCAGCTTGGCAGTTAATTCACCCCTCCACTTT
cdr3_aa: CASSLAVNSPLHF
d_call: -
j_call: TRBJ1-6
v_call: TRBV5-6
clone_size: -

cdr3_nt: TGTGCCAGCAGCCTCCGGATCTCTAGCACAGATACGCAGTATTTT
cdr3_aa: CASSLRISSTDTQYF
d_call: -
j_call: TRBJ2-3
v_call: TRBV7-9
clone_size: -

cdr3_nt: TGTGCCAGCAGTGTCGTAGATACGCAGTATTTT
cdr3_aa: CASSVVDTQYF
d_call: -
j_call: TRBJ2-3
v_call: TRBV2
clone_size: -

cdr3_nt: TGTGCCTGGAAGGGAGGGGGCGCGAACAATGAGCAGTTCTTC
cdr3_aa: CAWKGGGANNEQFF
d_call: -
j_call: TRBJ2-1
v_call: TRBV30
clone_size: -

cdr3_nt: TGTGCCAGTAGATGGGGGGCTCGTAGCAATCAGCCCCAGCATTTT
cdr3_aa: CASRWGARSNQPQHF
d_call: -
j_call: TRBJ1-5
v_call: TRBV19
clone_size: -

cdr3_nt: TGTGCCAGCAGTGAAGCAGGGACAGCACAAGAGACCCAGTACTTC
cdr3_aa: CASSEAGTAQETQYF
d_call: TRBD1
j_call: TRBJ2-5
v_call: TRBV6-1
clone_size: -